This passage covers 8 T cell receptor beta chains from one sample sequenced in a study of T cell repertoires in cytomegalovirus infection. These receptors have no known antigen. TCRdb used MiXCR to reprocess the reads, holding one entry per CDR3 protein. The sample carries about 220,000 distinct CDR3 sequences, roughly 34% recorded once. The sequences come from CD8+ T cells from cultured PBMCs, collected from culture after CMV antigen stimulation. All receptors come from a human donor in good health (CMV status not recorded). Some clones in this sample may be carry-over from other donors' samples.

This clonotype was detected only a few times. The CDR3 coding sequence is TGTGCCAGCAGCTTAGTAACAGGGGAAATGAACACTGAAGCTTTCTTT. The encoded protein is CASSLVTGEMNTEAFF. The genes are TRBV7-8 and TRBJ1-1; TRBD1 matches 7 bases. The CDR3 spans 16 residues. Germline V gene sequence: CDR1 SGHVS, CDR2 FQNEAQ. V was pared by 1 base and J by 0 bases, with 5 bases of the junction left unmatched.

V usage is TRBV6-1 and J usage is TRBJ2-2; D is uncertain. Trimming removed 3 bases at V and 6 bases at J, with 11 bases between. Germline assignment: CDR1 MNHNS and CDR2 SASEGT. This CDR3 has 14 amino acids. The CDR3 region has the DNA TGTGCCAGCAGTGATGAGTTTCGGGCCGGGGAGCTGTTTTTT. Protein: CASSDEFRAGELFF.

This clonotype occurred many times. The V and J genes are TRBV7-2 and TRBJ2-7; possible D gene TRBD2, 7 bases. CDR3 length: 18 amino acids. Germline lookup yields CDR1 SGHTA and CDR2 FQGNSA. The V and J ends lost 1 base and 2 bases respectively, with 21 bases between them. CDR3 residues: CASSLVGGLTEDAYEQYF. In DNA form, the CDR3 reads TGTGCCAGCAGCTTAGTGGGGGGGCTTACCGAAGATGCCTACGAGCAGTACTTC.

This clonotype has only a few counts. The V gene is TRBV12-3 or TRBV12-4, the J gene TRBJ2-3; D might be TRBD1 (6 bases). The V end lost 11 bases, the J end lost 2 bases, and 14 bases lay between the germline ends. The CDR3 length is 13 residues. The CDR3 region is CAGGQSNTDTQYF. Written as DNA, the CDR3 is TGTGCCGGTGGACAGAGCAACACAGATACGCAGTATTTT.

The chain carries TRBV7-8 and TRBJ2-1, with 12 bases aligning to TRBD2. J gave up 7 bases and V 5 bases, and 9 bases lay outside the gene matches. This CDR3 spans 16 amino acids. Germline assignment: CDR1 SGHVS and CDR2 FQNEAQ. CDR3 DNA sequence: TGTGCCAGCAGCCCACAACTAGCGGGGGGATTGAATGAGCAGTTCTTC. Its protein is CASSPQLAGGLNEQFF.

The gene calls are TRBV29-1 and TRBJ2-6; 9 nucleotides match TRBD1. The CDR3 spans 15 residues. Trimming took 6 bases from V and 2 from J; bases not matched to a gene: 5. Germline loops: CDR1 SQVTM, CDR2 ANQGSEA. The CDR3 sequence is CSVVQGAPGANVLTF. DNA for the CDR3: TGCAGCGTGGTACAGGGGGCCCCTGGGGCCAACGTCCTGACTTTC.

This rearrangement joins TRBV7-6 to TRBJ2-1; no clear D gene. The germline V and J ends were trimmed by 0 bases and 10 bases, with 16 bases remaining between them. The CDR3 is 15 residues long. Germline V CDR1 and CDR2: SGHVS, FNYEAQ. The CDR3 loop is CASSLAPSKLQEQFF. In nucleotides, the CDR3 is TGTGCCAGCAGCTTAGCGCCGAGTAAACTCCAGGAGCAGTTCTTC.

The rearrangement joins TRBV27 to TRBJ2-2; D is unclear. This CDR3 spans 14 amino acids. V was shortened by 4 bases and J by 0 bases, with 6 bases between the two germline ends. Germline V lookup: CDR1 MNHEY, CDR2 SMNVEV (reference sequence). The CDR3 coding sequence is TGTGCCAGCAGTTATAGTCCGAACACCGGGGAGCTGTTTTTT. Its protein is CASSYSPNTGELFF.